These 20 T cell receptor beta chains were sequenced from one sample in a study of blood T cell repertoires in COVID-19 (dated by TCRdb to about 2020). The library was generated by the immunoSEQ multiplex PCR assay. Entries here come from immuneACCESS through TCRdb and include only in-frame sequences with V and J called. Some clones fail to appear in such tables; in the studies checked, an unresolved V gene covers under half of the shortfall, and the cause of the remainder is unknown. Present in this sample are approximately 160,000 clones, over 65% of which were seen just once. The ten largest clones add up to under 4.5% of the sample. Specimen: PBMCs or T cells enriched from blood (not recorded which). These receptor sequences come from a woman aged 45 to 65 who had recovered from COVID-19.

This clone occurred once. The chain links TRBV5-1 to TRBJ2-3; weak D call: TRBD2 (8 bases). CDR1 is SGHRS, CDR2 YFSETQ, per germline. This CDR3 is built from 16 residues. With 6 bases removed from V and 5 bases from J, the gap between germline ends came to 22 bases. This CDR3 is CASKGAPQRGLDTQYF. The CDR3 DNA reads TGCGCCAGCAAGGGGGCCCCCCAGCGGGGGTTAGATACGCAGTATTTT.

The chain employs TRBV6-5 and TRBJ1-6; D uncertain. CDR1 is MNHEY, CDR2 SVGAGI, per germline. This CDR3 is built from 14 residues. The V and J ends lost 6 bases and 5 bases respectively, with 11 bases between them. The CDR3 here is CASSVGLNNSPLHF. The CDR3 coding sequence is TGTGCCAGCAGCGTCGGTCTTAATAATTCACCCCTCCACTTT.

The chain employs TRBV19 and TRBJ1-1, with D tentatively TRBD1 (5 bases). V was clipped by 8 bases and J by 3 bases, with 13 bases between them. CDR3 length equals 13 residues. CDR1 is LNHDA and CDR2 is SQIVND in the germline V gene (reference sequence). The CDR3 region has the DNA TGTGCCAGTGGGGCGGGATTCGACACTGAAGCTTTCTTT. The encoded protein is CASGAGFDTEAFF. Combining the CDR3 with reference TRBV19 and TRBJ1-1 gives the whole variable domain DGGITQSPKYLFRKEGQNVTLSCEQNLNHDAMYWYRQDPGQGLRLIYYSQIVNDFQKGDIAEGYSVSREKKESFPLTVTSAQKNPTAFYLCASGAGFDTEAFFGQGTRLTVV.

V gene TRBV27 combines with J gene TRBJ1-4, with 7 bases identical to TRBD1. V shed 8 bases, J shed 0 bases, and the junction held 3 bases outside the gene matches. The CDR3 consists of 14 residues. CDR1 MNHEY and CDR2 SMNVEV come from the germline V gene (reference sequence). CDR3 bases: TGTGCCAGCTGCGGGACAGCAACTAATGAAAAACTGTTTTTT. Its translation is CASCGTATNEKLFF.

The V and J genes are TRBV18 and TRBJ2-3; tentatively, D is TRBD2 (5 bases). The CDR3 is 12 amino acids. Germline CDR1 and CDR2: KGHSH and LQKENI. Trimming shortened V by 8 bases and J by 5 bases, and 11 bases separated the two germline ends. CDR3 nucleotides: TGTGCCAGCGCCCACGGGGAAGATACGCAGTATTTT. It yields the protein CASAHGEDTQYF.

The chain combines TRBV5-1 with TRBJ2-7, with TRBD2 matching 15 bases. Trimming at V came to 4 bases and at J to 4 bases, leaving 9 bases not matched to a gene. The germline gives CDR1 SGHRS, CDR2 YFSETQ. The length of the CDR3 is 17 residues. CDR3 amino acids: CASSRGLAGGPGYEQYV. CDR3 sequence (DNA): TGCGCCAGCAGCCGAGGACTAGCGGGAGGGCCGGGTTACGAGCAGTACGTC.

The CDR3 DNA reads TGCGCCAGCAGCCAAGCCCCGGGACTAGACCCCAATGAGCAGTTCTTC. Protein sequence: CASSQAPGLDPNEQFF. The chain couples TRBV4-1 to TRBJ2-1; 8 nucleotides align to TRBD2. The CDR3 is 16 amino acids. The V segment lost 1 base and the J segment 6 bases; nucleotides outside the gene matches: 8. CDR1 is MGHRA and CDR2 is YSYEKL in the germline V gene.

The chain joins TRBV9 to TRBJ2-5, with 8 nucleotides matching TRBD2. CDR3 length equals 14 residues. In germline, CDR1 is SGDLS, CDR2 YYNGEE. Trimming cost V 2 bases and J 4 bases; bases outside gene matches: 4. In DNA, the CDR3 is TGTGCCAGCAGCGTCGGGGGGGCCGGAGAGACCCAGTACTTC. It encodes CASSVGGAGETQYF.

This chain connects TRBV5-1 to TRBJ2-3; no clear D. The CDR3 has 14 amino acids. Germline CDR1 and CDR2: SGHRS and YFSETQ. The V and J ends lost 0 bases and 2 bases respectively, with 7 bases between them. In nucleotides, the CDR3 is TGCGCCAGCAGCTTGGACAGCTACACAGATACGCAGTATTTT. Translated: CASSLDSYTDTQYF.

This clone was detected a few times. Other DNA sequences within the sample encode an identical CDR3. The genes are TRBV5-4 and TRBJ2-2; D uncertain. CDR3 length: 13 amino acids. V gave up 0 bases and J gave up 6 bases, with 6 bases separating them. Germline CDR1 is SGHNT and CDR2 is YYREEE (reference sequence). The CDR3 is CASSLETAGELFF. DNA of the CDR3: TGTGCCAGCAGCTTGGAAACAGCCGGGGAGCTGTTTTTT. Supplemented by reference TRBV5-4 and TRBJ2-2, the full variable domain reads ETGVTQSPTHLIKTRGQQVTLRCSSQSGHNTVSWYQQALGQGPQFIFQYYREEENGRGNFPPRFSGLQFPNYSSELNVNALELDDSALYLCASSLETAGELFFGEGSRLTVL.

The chain employs TRBV28 and TRBJ1-5; possible D gene TRBD1, 6 bases. With 5 bases removed from V and 6 bases from J, the gap between germline ends came to 14 bases. Per germline, CDR1 MDHEN and CDR2 SYDVKM. The CDR3 spans 14 residues. CDR3 loop: CASSLYREAQPQHF. In DNA, the CDR3 is TGTGCCAGCAGTCTGTACAGGGAAGCTCAGCCCCAGCATTTT.

Regarding this clone: Other DNA sequences in this specimen translate into the identical CDR3. The rearrangement uses TRBV7-3 and TRBJ2-3; 7 bases map to TRBD1. Germline CDR1 and CDR2: SGHTA and FQGTGA. CDR3 length: 14 residues. V was pared by 5 bases and J by 1 base, with 3 bases of the junction left unmatched. CDR3 sequence (DNA): TGTGCCAGCAGCCCCGACAGGGGCACAGATACGCAGTATTTT. This encodes CASSPDRGTDTQYF.

The J gene is TRBJ2-2, the V gene TRBV9, with 9 positions matching TRBD2. Trimming removed 3 bases from V and 6 bases from J; junction bases left unmatched: 9. This CDR3 contains 16 residues. The V gene's germline CDR1 is SGDLS and CDR2 YYNGEE. Here the CDR3 reads CASSDLAGGPSGELFF. The CDR3 DNA reads as TGTGCCAGCAGCGACTTGGCGGGGGGGCCTTCCGGGGAGCTGTTTTTT.

The rearrangement links TRBV6-1 to TRBJ1-3, with unresolved D. Looked up from germline, CDR1 is MNHNS and CDR2 is SASEGT. CDR3 length equals 15 residues. V lost 0 bases and J 2 bases, leaving 8 bases between the germline ends. CDR3 in amino acids: CASSEAHRPGNTIYF. For the CDR3, the DNA is TGTGCCAGCAGTGAAGCGCACAGACCTGGAAACACCATATATTTT.

This rearrangement joins TRBV12-3 or TRBV12-4 to TRBJ1-5, with 7 bases matching TRBD1. The V segment lost 6 bases and the J segment 6 bases; nucleotides outside the gene matches: 5. The length of the CDR3 is 13 residues. CDR3 sequence (DNA): TGTGCCAGCAGCCAGACAGGGACTCAGCCCCAGCATTTT. It is translated as CASSQTGTQPQHF.

The J gene is TRBJ2-3, the V gene TRBV6-2 or TRBV6-3; D is possibly TRBD2 (5 bases). V lost 0 bases, J lost 8 bases, and 9 bases lay in between. The germline V gene encodes CDR1 MNHEY and CDR2 SVGEGT. This CDR3 has 13 amino acids. CDR3 DNA sequence: TGTGCCAGCAGTTACTCAGCAGCGGTTACGCAGTATTTT. Translation: CASSYSAAVTQYF.

This clone was seen a single time. The rearrangement joins TRBV5-1 to TRBJ1-3; D perhaps matches TRBD1 (5 bases). Germline CDR1 SGHRS, CDR2 YFSETQ. V gave up 4 bases and J gave up 0 bases, with 8 bases separating them. The CDR3 contains 14 residues. The chain's CDR3 is CASSPTGSGNTIYF. The CDR3 DNA is TGCGCCAGCAGCCCCACAGGCTCTGGAAACACCATATATTTT.

This clone has only a few counts. V usage is TRBV24-1 and J usage is TRBJ2-3; tentatively, D is TRBD2 (5 bases). V lost 0 bases and J lost 2, with 8 bases in between. This CDR3 spans 15 amino acids. Germline assignment: CDR1 KGHDR and CDR2 SFDVKD. CDR3 nucleotide sequence: TGTGCCACCAGTGATTTGAGCGGAGACACAGATACGCAGTATTTT. Its protein product is CATSDLSGDTDTQYF.

As DNA, the CDR3 is TGCAGTGCTAGTTCCGGGACAGGATCCTATGGCTACACCTTC. Encoded protein: CSASSGTGSYGYTF. The chain couples TRBV20-1 to TRBJ1-2; 8 positions agree with TRBD1. Germline V lookup: CDR1 DFQATT, CDR2 SNEGSKA (reference sequence). The CDR3 extends over 14 amino acids. Trimming took 3 bases from V and 4 from J; bases not matched to a gene: 7.

The rearrangement joins TRBV9 to TRBJ2-1; unclear D gene. The CDR3 has 16 amino acids. The V gene lost 3 bases and the J gene lost 2 bases, with 15 bases spanning the gap. Germline V gene lookup returns CDR1 SGDLS and CDR2 YYNGEE. The CDR3 loop reads CASSASRISTYNEQFF. CDR3 bases: TGTGCCAGCAGCGCCTCGAGGATCAGCACCTACAATGAGCAGTTCTTC.